This T cell receptor (beta chain) came from a study of T cells in localized non-small cell lung cancer. Points from the study as a whole: Tumor trailed uninvolved adjacent lung in T cell clonality, which peaked there. Longer overall survival was associated with a higher density of T cells in the blood. Owing to sequencing of a solitary tumor region, heterogeneity cannot be discounted. Detection in adjacent lung was observed for a median around 50 of the top 100 tumor clones.

As concerns this clone: Its antigen is unidentified.

TCRdb keeps only in-frame clones here, not all; method: immunoSEQ multiplex PCR. The repertoire consists of about 40,000 clones, with approximately 83% occurring once and the leading ten covering approximately 6.6%. Source: peripheral blood, taken before any cancer treatment. This TCR was sampled from a man aged 35 to 69 with stage I lung adenocarcinoma.

The CDR3 region is CASSLSGSYEQYF. The CDR3 DNA reads as TGTGCCAGCAGCTTGTCAGGGTCCTACGAGCAGTACTTC. The chain joins TRBV11-2 to TRBJ2-7; D might be TRBD1 (5 bases). The germline CDR1 and CDR2 sequences are SGHAT and FQNNGV. CDR3 length: 13 residues. V was trimmed by 3 bases and J by 1 base, leaving 7 bases between them.